This TCR beta chain was documented in a study of shared clonotypes between healthy human individuals. Several immunoSEQ plates held equal portions of the genomic DNA taken from each subset. Method: immunoSEQ multiplex PCR; TCRdb's copy keeps in-frame clones and lacks some. The sample shows roughly 2 million clones, roughly 94% of them seen only once. Notes on this clone: Its target is unknown. A junction end diverges from the germline sequence, so it may reflect a read error.

Whole-study results and caveats: Among four donors, approximately 5% of naive CD4 clonotypes were found in common. Clonotype sharing among donors was thought likely to change with sequencing depth. Among non-shared clonotypes, generation probabilities were lower than among those shared by all four donors.

CD45RO-negative cells were positively selected for CCR7, leaving out terminally differentiated effector memory CD45RA+ cells. The CDR3 contains 15 residues. Germline values: CDR1 SSHAT, CDR2 FNYEAQ (reference sequence). The sequence came from a man aged 18 to 29 in good health. Sample: naive CD8+ T cells sorted from blood. The rearrangement links TRBV7-7 to TRBJ2-7, with D possibly being TRBD1 (5 bases). The CDR3 loop reads CASSPALTVCHEQYF. The CDR3 DNA is TGTGCTAGCAGCCCGGCCTTGACAGTTTGCCACGAGCAGTACTTC.